Following are 12 T cell receptor beta chains from one sample sequenced in a study of blood T cell repertoires in COVID-19. Using immunoSEQ multiplex PCR, the repertoire was profiled, and TCRdb retains in-frame clones only, with some absent. The sample yields 88,000 or so clones, around 79% seen once. The sample consisted of peripheral blood. Receptors were obtained from a human donor in a cohort sampled during active COVID-19.

A word on this clone: This CDR3 fails to terminate in the conserved phenylalanine or tryptophan, so it likely reflects a read error. The limits of the CDR3 on the DNA are not certain, so only TCRdb's listed CDR3 is given. The CDR3 protein is CASRFSRGPDP. This chain connects TRBV12-2 to TRBJ1-2; the listed D gene, TRBD1, was not tested against the DNA. TRBV12-2 represents a pseudogene. The CDR3 is 11 residues long, ends included.

This clone was counted a single time. The genes are TRBV6-5 and TRBJ2-3, with D possibly being TRBD2 (6 bases). Germline V gene sequence: CDR1 MNHEY, CDR2 SVGAGI. This CDR3 has 13 amino acids. Trimming left V 7 bases short and J 5 bases short, with 13 bases between. The CDR3 is CASKGPGGDTQYF. DNA for the CDR3: TGTGCCAGCAAGGGGCCCGGGGGAGATACGCAGTATTTT.

This chain connects TRBV24-1 to TRBJ2-3, with D possibly being TRBD2 (6 bases). V was clipped by 4 bases and J by 2 bases, with 12 bases between them. This CDR3 contains 15 residues. Germline-derived CDR1 and CDR2 are KGHDR and SFDVKD. DNA for the CDR3: TGTGCCACCAGTGAGGCTGGCGGGAACACAGATACGCAGTATTTT. This codes for CATSEAGGNTDTQYF.

The chain joins TRBV19 to TRBJ1-5, with D hard to call. The CDR3 is 16 residues long. V lost 5 bases to trimming and J lost 0 bases, with 14 bases between them. CDR1 and CDR2 (germline): LNHDA, SQIVND (reference sequence). CDR3 in amino acids: CASSRPWANSNQPQHF. The CDR3, as DNA: TGTGCCAGTAGTCGACCCTGGGCAAATAGCAATCAGCCCCAGCATTTT.

This clone has just one count. This rearrangement joins TRBV5-1 to TRBJ2-1; 11 bases map to TRBD1. Trimming cost V 1 base and J 8 bases; bases outside gene matches: 11. Germline values: CDR1 SGHRS, CDR2 YFSETQ. The CDR3 loop spans 17 amino acids. CDR3 in amino acids: CASSLRIGTGGWDEQFF. CDR3 sequence (DNA): TGCGCCAGCAGCTTGAGGATAGGGACAGGGGGTTGGGATGAGCAGTTCTTC. Drawing the rest from reference TRBV5-1 and TRBJ2-1, the complete variable domain is KAGVTQTPRYLIKTRGQQVTLSCSPISGHRSVSWYQQTPGQGLQFLFEYFSETQRNKGNFPGRFSGRQFSNSRSEMNVSTLELGDSALYLCASSLRIGTGGWDEQFFGPGTRLTVL.

V gene TRBV2 combines with J gene TRBJ2-5, with 12 bases that match TRBD1. Germline CDR1 and CDR2: SNHLY and FYNNEI. The CDR3 length is 15 residues. V dropped 7 bases and J dropped 2; count of bases not matched to a gene: 5. In DNA form, the CDR3 reads TGTGCCAGCAATCGGGACAGGGGGCCTCAAGAGACCCAGTACTTC. It codes for CASNRDRGPQETQYF.

J is TRBJ2-7 and V is TRBV30, with D perhaps TRBD1 (5 bases). Germline V lookup: CDR1 GTSNPN, CDR2 SVGIG (reference sequence). The CDR3 extends over 14 amino acids. V shed 3 bases and J shed 3 bases, with 15 bases lying between them. CDR3 sequence reads: CAWSLGKGNYEQYF. DNA of the CDR3: TGTGCCTGGAGCTTGGGGAAGGGGAACTACGAGCAGTACTTC.

This chain uses TRBV14 with TRBJ2-5, with 9 positions matching TRBD2. Germline V CDR1 and CDR2: SGHDN, FVKESK. The CDR3 extends over 16 amino acids. Trimming at V came to 0 bases and at J to 6 bases, leaving 8 bases not matched to a gene. The CDR3 spells CASSQDLASGIKTQYF. The CDR3 DNA reads TGTGCCAGCAGCCAAGATCTTGCTAGCGGGATTAAGACCCAGTACTTC. Full variable domain (remainder filled in from reference TRBV14 and TRBJ2-5): EAGVTQFPSHSVIEKGQTVTLRCDPISGHDNLYWYRRVMGKEIKFLLHFVKESKQDESGMPNNRFLAERTGGTYSTLKVQPAELEDSGVYFCASSQDLASGIKTQYFGPGTRLLVL.

This clone was observed a few times. The chain couples TRBV9 to TRBJ2-7; 10 bases fit TRBD1. Per germline, CDR1 SGDLS and CDR2 YYNGEE. The CDR3 is 15 residues long. Germline trimming cut 0 bases from V and 4 bases from J; bases unmatched to any gene: 4. The CDR3 bases are TGTGCCAGCAGCGTAGGCCAGGACAGGGGGTACGAGCAGTACTTC. It translates to CASSVGQDRGYEQYF.

This clone was observed once. This chain links TRBV6-1 with TRBJ2-3, with 13 bases identical to TRBD2. The V and J ends lost 4 bases and 3 bases, in that order; junction bases with no gene match: 13. The CDR3 has 19 amino acids. CDR1 is MNHNS and CDR2 is SASEGT in the germline V gene. The CDR3 spells CASSGVGTSGAQGTDTQYF. CDR3 sequence (DNA): TGTGCCAGCAGTGGCGTCGGGACTAGCGGGGCTCAAGGGACAGATACGCAGTATTTT.

This clone has only a few counts. CDR3 nucleotides: TGTGCCAGCAGCCCATCAAACACGTATGGCTACACCTTC. Translated, it gives CASSPSNTYGYTF. The rearrangement joins TRBV7-2 to TRBJ1-2; the D is unclear. This CDR3 has 13 amino acids. Germline V gives CDR1 SGHTA, CDR2 FQGNSA. V lost 5 bases, J lost 5 bases, and 12 bases lay in between.

The chain has TRBV5-5 and TRBJ2-5, with 8 bases lining up with TRBD1. The CDR3 length is 15 residues. J was trimmed by 3 bases and V by 4 bases; bases with no gene match: 8. Germline loops: CDR1 SGHKS, CDR2 YYEKEE (reference sequence). In DNA, the CDR3 is TGTGCCAGCAGCCACAGGGCACAGGGGGAAGAGACCCAGTACTTC. Translated: CASSHRAQGEETQYF.